This T cell receptor beta chain was sequenced for a study of beta chain features in type 1 diabetes. Whole-study findings and limits: When Type 1 diabetes patients were examined, their TCRB CDR3s proved moderately but significantly shorter in all four CD4+ subsets.

Expressed TCRB transcripts were sequenced because the entire RNA isolate underwent reverse transcription. This table comes from immunoSEQ multiplex PCR, and its TCRdb copy is limited to in-frame clones, with some not included. The sample yields roughly 700,000 clones, around 15% seen once. Worth noting for this clone: No antigen is known for it.

Trimming stripped 0 bases from V and 5 bases from J, with 16 bases between. The germline CDR1 and CDR2 sequences are SGHNT and YYREEE (reference sequence). This CDR3 is 16 amino acids long. This chain links TRBV5-4 with TRBJ2-3; D perhaps matches TRBD2 (5 bases). The specimen sequenced was naive CD4+ T cells from blood. This receptor was obtained from a man between 18 and 29 years old with type 1 diabetes. CDR3 in DNA: TGTGCCAGCAGCTTGGACGGCCAACCGGCGGGAGATACGCAGTATTTT. Protein product: CASSLDGQPAGDTQYF.